These 8 T cell receptor beta chains were all obtained from the same sample, sequenced in a study of blood T cell repertoires in COVID-19. The data were produced by immunoSEQ multiplex PCR, yet TCRdb's version contains in-frame clones alone and is incomplete. The profile covers 90,000 to 100,000 clones, with under 90% appearing a single time and under 5.5% taken by the ten largest. The source material was peripheral blood. The receptors come from a man in his 60s with COVID-19, enrolled during active disease.

This chain uses TRBV9 with TRBJ2-1, with 7 bases aligning to TRBD1. The CDR3 has 15 residues. The J segment lost 3 bases and the V segment lost 3 bases, leaving 6 bases of the junction unmatched. Germline CDR1 reads SGDLS; CDR2 reads YYNGEE. CDR3 DNA sequence: TGTGCCAGCAGCGCCCGGGACAGACACTACAATGAGCAGTTCTTC. Its protein product is CASSARDRHYNEQFF.

The rearrangement links TRBV5-1 to TRBJ1-4; the match to TRBD1 covers 12 bases. The CDR3 runs 16 residues. V was clipped by 4 bases and J by 7 bases; unmatched bases: 8. Germline CDR1 and CDR2: SGHRS and YFSETQ. This CDR3 reads CASSLPGQGAGEKLFF. DNA of the CDR3: TGCGCCAGCAGCCTACCGGGACAGGGGGCAGGTGAAAAACTGTTTTTT.

CDR3 loop: CASSPGLAVILVGELFF. The CDR3 DNA is TGCGCCAGCAGCCCGGGACTAGCGGTGATCTTGGTCGGGGAGCTGTTTTTT. The rearrangement uses TRBV5-1 and TRBJ2-2; 11 bases fit TRBD2. V gave up 4 bases and J gave up 7 bases; unmatched junction bases: 12. Per the germline V gene, CDR1 is SGHRS and CDR2 is YFSETQ. The CDR3 is 17 amino acids.

This clone was seen once. This chain joins TRBV18 and TRBJ2-3; D not resolved. This CDR3 has 15 amino acids. CDR1 is KGHSH and CDR2 is LQKENI in the germline V gene. V was clipped by 3 bases and J by 0 bases, with 10 bases between them. The CDR3 DNA reads TGTGCCAGCTCACCTTATCTGGCCAGCACAGATACGCAGTATTTT. This sequence encodes CASSPYLASTDTQYF.

In this sample, this clone is medium-sized. The chain employs TRBV23-1 and TRBJ2-1; 11 nucleotides match TRBD2. TRBV23-1 is an ORF, with its function uncertain. V was pared by 3 bases and J by 5 bases, with 6 bases of the junction left unmatched. There are 16 residues in the CDR3. The CDR3: CASSHPGLAADNEQFF. In DNA form, the CDR3 reads TGCGCCAGCAGTCACCCGGGACTAGCGGCCGACAATGAGCAGTTCTTC.

This chain connects TRBV5-1 to TRBJ2-5; D possibly corresponds to TRBD1 (6 bases). This CDR3 is 15 amino acids long. The V gene lost 0 bases and the J gene lost 5 bases, with 14 bases spanning the gap. Germline V gives CDR1 SGHRS, CDR2 YFSETQ. CDR3 protein: CASSLGQGSVETQYF. The CDR3 DNA reads as TGCGCCAGCAGCTTGGGGCAGGGGAGTGTGGAGACCCAGTACTTC.

The V gene is TRBV10-3, the J gene TRBJ2-7; D not certain. From germline, CDR1 is ENHRY and CDR2 SYGVKD. Deletions cut 0 bases from V and 7 bases from J, with 16 bases between. There are 15 residues in the CDR3. CDR3 DNA sequence: TGTGCCATCAGTGAGTCCCGGCCAGGCGATGGGGAGCAGTACTTC. Its translation is CAISESRPGDGEQYF.

The rearrangement links TRBV5-1 to TRBJ2-1; D gene unclear. CDR1 is SGHRS and CDR2 is YFSETQ in the germline V gene. The CDR3 covers 15 residues. The germline V and J ends were trimmed by 5 bases and 5 bases, with 17 bases remaining between them. The CDR3 sequence: CASRLTGSINNEQFF. The CDR3 region has the DNA TGCGCCAGCAGACTAACTGGGTCTATAAACAATGAGCAGTTCTTC.